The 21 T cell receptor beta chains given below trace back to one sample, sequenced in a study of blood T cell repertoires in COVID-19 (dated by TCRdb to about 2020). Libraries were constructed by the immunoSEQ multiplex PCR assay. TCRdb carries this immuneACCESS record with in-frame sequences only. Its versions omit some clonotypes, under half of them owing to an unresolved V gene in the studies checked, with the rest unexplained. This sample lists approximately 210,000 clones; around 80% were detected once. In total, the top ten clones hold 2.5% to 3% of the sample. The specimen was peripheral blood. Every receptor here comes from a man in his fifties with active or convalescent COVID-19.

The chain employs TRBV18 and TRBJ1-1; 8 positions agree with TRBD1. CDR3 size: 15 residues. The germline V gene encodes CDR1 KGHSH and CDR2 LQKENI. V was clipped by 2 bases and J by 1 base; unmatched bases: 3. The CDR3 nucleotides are TGTGCCAGCTCACCAAAACAGGGGGGGAACACTGAAGCTTTCTTT. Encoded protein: CASSPKQGGNTEAFF.

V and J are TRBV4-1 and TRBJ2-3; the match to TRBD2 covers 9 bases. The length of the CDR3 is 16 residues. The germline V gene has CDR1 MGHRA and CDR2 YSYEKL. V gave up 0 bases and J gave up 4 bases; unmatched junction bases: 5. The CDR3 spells CASSQESSGGADTQYF. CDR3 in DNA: TGCGCCAGCAGCCAAGAGAGTAGCGGGGGTGCAGATACGCAGTATTTT.

CDR3 region: CASSSARGGVEQYF. In DNA, the CDR3 is TGTGCCAGCAGCTCAGCCCGAGGTGGTGTGGAGCAGTACTTC. The chain uses TRBV5-4 and TRBJ2-7, with D hard to call. The germline V and J ends were trimmed by 3 bases and 7 bases, with 17 bases remaining between them. The CDR3 sequence is 14 residues long. Germline V gives CDR1 SGHNT, CDR2 YYREEE (reference sequence).

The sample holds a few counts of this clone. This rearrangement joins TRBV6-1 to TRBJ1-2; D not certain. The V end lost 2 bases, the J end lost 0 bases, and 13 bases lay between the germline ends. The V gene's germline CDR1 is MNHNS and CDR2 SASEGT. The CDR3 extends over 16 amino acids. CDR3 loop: CASSELRPTPNYGYTF. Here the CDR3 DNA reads TGTGCCAGCAGTGAACTTAGACCGACTCCTAACTATGGCTACACCTTC.

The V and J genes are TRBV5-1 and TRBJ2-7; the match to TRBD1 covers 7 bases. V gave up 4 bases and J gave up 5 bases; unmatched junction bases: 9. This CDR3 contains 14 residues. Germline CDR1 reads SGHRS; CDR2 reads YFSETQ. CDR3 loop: CASSQDRAPNEQYF. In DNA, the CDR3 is TGCGCCAGCAGCCAAGACAGGGCGCCGAACGAGCAGTACTTC.

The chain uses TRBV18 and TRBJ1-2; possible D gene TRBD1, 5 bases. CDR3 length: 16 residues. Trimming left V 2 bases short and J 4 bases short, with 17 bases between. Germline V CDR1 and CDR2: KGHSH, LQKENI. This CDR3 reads CASSPGPTQGVYGYTF. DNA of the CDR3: TGTGCCAGCTCACCAGGCCCCACCCAGGGTGTCTATGGCTACACCTTC.

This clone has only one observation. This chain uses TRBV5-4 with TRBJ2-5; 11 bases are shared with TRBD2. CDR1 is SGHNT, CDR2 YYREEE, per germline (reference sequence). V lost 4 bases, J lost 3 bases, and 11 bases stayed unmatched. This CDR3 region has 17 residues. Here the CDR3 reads CASSPLPTSGDKETQYF. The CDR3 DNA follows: TGTGCCAGCAGCCCCTTGCCGACTAGCGGGGATAAAGAGACCCAGTACTTC.

CDR3 DNA: TGTGCCAGCAGCCCCGGGACTAGCACCCAGTACTTC. Translation gives CASSPGTSTQYF. V and J are TRBV6-6 and TRBJ2-5; 9 bases fit TRBD2. The CDR3 runs 12 residues. The V segment lost 6 bases and the J segment 8 bases; nucleotides outside the gene matches: 4. Germline CDR1 MNHNY, CDR2 SVGAGI (reference sequence).

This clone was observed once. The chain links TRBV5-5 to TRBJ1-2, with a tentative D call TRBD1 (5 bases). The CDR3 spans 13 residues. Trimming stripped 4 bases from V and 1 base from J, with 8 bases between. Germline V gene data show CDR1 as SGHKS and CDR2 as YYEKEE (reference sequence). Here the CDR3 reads CASSVDSNYGYTF. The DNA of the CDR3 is TGTGCCAGCAGCGTCGACAGTAACTATGGCTACACCTTC. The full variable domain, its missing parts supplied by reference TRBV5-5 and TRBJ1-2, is DAGVTQSPTHLIKTRGQQVTLRCSPISGHKSVSWYQQVLGQGPQFIFQYYEKEERGRGNFPDRFSARQFPNYSSELNVNALLLGDSALYLCASSVDSNYGYTFGSGTRLTVV.

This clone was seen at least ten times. The CDR3 protein is CASRGNYGYTQYF. The CDR3 bases are TGTGCCAGCAGGGGTAACTATGGGTATACGCAGTATTTT. This chain uses TRBV2 with TRBJ2-3; D remains ambiguous. V was pared by 6 bases and J by 7 bases, with 14 bases between. Germline V gene sequence: CDR1 SNHLY, CDR2 FYNNEI. This CDR3 is 13 amino acids long.

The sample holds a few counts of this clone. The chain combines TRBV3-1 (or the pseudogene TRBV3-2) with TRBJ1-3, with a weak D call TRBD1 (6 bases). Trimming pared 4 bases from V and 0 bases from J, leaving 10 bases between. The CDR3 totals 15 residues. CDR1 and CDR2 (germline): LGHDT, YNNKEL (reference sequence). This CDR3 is CASSLDRISGNTIYF. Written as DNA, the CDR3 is TGTGCCAGCAGCCTTGACAGGATCTCTGGAAACACCATATATTTT.

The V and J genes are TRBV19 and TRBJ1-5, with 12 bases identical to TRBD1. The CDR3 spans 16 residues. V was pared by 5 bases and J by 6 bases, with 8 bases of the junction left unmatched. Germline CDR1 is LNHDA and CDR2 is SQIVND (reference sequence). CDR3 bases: TGTGCCAGTAGTCCGTCGGGACAGGGGGCGGCTCAGCCCCAGCATTTT. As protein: CASSPSGQGAAQPQHF.

The CDR3 bases are TGTGCCAGCAGGGGACAGGGGAGCAATCAGCCCCAGCATTTT. It translates to CASRGQGSNQPQHF. V usage is TRBV6-1 and J usage is TRBJ1-5; 10 bases are shared with TRBD1. This CDR3 comprises 14 residues. Trimming at V came to 6 bases and at J to 1 base, leaving 0 bases not matched to a gene. Germline lookup yields CDR1 MNHNS and CDR2 SASEGT.

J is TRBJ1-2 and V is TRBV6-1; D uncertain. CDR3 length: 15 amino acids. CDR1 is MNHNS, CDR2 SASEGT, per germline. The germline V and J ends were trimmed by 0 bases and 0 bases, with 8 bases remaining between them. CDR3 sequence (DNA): TGTGCCAGCAGTGAAGCCGGCACAGCTAACTATGGCTACACCTTC. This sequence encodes CASSEAGTANYGYTF.

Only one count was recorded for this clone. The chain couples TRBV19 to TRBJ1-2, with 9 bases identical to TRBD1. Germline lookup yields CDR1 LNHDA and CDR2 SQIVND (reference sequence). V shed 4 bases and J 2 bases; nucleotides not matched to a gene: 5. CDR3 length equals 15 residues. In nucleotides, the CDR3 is TGTGCCAGTAGTAGCCGAGGACAGGGGAACTATGGCTACACCTTC. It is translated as CASSSRGQGNYGYTF.

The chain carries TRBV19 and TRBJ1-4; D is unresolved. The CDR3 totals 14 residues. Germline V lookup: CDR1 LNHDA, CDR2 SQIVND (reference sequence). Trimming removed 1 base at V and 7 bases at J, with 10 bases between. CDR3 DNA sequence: TGTGCCAGTAGTATAGGCGGCTCCGGTGAAAAACTGTTTTTT. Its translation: CASSIGGSGEKLFF.

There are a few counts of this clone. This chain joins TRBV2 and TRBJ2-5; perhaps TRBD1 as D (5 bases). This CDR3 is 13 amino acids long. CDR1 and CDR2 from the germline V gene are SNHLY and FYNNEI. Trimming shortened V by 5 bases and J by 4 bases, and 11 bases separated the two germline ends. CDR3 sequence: CASSQRRAETQYF. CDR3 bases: TGTGCCAGCAGTCAACGCAGGGCAGAGACCCAGTACTTC.

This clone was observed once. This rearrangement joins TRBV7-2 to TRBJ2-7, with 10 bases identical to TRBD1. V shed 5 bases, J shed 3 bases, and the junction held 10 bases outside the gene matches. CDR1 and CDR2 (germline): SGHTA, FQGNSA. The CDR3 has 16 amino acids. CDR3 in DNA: TGTGCCAGCAGCGAATACCCGGGACAGGGGTACTACGAGCAGTACTTC. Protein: CASSEYPGQGYYEQYF.

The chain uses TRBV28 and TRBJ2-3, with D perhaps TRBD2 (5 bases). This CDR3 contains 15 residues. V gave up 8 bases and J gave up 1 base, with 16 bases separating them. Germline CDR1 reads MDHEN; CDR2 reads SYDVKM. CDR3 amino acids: CASVRSPGGTDTQYF. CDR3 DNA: TGTGCCAGCGTTCGAAGCCCCGGGGGCACAGATACGCAGTATTTT. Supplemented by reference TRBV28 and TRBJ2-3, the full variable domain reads DVKVTQSSRYLVKRTGEKVFLECVQDMDHENMFWYRQDPGLGLRLIYFSYDVKMKEKGDIPEGYSVSREKKERFSLILESASTNQTSMYLCASVRSPGGTDTQYFGPGTRLTVL.

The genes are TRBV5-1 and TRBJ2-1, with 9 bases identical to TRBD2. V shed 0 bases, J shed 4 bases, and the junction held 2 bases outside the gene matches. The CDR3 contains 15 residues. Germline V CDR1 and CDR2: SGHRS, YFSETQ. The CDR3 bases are TGCGCCAGCAGCTTGGCTAGCGGGGTTTACAATGAGCAGTTCTTC. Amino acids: CASSLASGVYNEQFF.

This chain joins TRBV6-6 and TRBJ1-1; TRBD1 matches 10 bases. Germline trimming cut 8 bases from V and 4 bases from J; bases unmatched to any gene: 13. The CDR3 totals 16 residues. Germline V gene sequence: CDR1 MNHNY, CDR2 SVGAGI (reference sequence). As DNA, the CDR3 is TGTGCCAGCGTACGGACAGGGGGTACGGCGGGCACTGAAGCTTTCTTT. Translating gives CASVRTGGTAGTEAFF.